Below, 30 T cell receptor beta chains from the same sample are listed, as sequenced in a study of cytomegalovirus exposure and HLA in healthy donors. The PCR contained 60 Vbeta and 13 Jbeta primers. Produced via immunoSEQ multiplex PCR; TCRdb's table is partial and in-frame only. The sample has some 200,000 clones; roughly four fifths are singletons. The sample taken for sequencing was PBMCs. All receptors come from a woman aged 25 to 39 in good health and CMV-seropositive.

The CDR3 spells CASSQDYKSGRALADTQYF. In DNA form, the CDR3 reads TGCGCCAGCAGCCAAGATTACAAGAGCGGGAGGGCCCTAGCAGATACGCAGTATTTT. The chain has TRBV4-3 and TRBJ2-3, with 10 bases that match TRBD2. The CDR3 sequence is 19 residues long. Germline assignment: CDR1 LGHNA and CDR2 YSLEER. V shed 0 bases and J 4 bases; nucleotides not matched to a gene: 13.

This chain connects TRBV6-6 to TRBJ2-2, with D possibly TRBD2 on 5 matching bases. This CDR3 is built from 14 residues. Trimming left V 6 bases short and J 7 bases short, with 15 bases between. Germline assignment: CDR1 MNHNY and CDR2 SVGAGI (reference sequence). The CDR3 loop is CASRIVGDSGELFF. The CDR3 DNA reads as TGTGCCAGCAGGATAGTCGGGGATAGCGGGGAGCTGTTTTTT.

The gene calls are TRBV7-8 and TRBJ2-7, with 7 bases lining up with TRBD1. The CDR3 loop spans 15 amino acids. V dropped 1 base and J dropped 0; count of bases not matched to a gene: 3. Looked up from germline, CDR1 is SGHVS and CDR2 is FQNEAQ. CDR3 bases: TGTGCCAGCAGCTTAGGGGACAGACCCTCCTACGAGCAGTACTTC. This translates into CASSLGDRPSYEQYF.

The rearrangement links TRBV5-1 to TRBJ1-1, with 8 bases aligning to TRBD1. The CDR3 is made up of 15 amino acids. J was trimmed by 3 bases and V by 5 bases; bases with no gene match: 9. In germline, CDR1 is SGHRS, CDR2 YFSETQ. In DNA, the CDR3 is TGCGCCAGCAGAGGGAAGCAGGGGGCGGACACTGAAGCTTTCTTT. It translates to CASRGKQGADTEAFF.

The CDR3 DNA is TGTGCCAGCAGTTACAATAGGGAGGCAGGGGGTCCGGATCAGTTCTTC. This translates into CASSYNREAGGPDQFF. The V call is TRBV6-5, the J call TRBJ2-1; tentative D call: TRBD1 (7 bases). V lost 2 bases, J lost 13 bases, and 24 bases lay in between. In germline, CDR1 is MNHEY, CDR2 SVGAGI. The CDR3 spans 16 residues.

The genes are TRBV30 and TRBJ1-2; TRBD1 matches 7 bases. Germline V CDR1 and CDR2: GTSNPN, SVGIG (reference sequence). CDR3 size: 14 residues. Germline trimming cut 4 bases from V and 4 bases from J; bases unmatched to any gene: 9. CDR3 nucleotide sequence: TGTGCCTGGACTCAGACAGGGTGGGGCTATGGCTACACCTTC. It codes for CAWTQTGWGYGYTF.

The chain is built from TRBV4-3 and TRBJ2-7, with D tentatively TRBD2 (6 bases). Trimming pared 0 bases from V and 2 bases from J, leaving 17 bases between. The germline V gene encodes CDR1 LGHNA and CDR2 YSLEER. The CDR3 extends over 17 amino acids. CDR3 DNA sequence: TGCGCCAGCAGCCAAGATCATCATGGCGGAGGGACCTACGAGCAGTACTTC. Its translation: CASSQDHHGGGTYEQYF.

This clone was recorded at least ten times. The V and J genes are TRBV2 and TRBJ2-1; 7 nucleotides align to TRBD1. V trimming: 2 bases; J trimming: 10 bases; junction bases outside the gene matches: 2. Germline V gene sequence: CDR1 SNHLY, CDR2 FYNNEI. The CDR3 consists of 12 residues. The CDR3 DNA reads TGTGCCAGCAGTGAACAAGGGGGCGAGCAGTTCTTC. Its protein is CASSEQGGEQFF. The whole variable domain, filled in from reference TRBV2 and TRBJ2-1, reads EPEVTQTPSHQVTQMGQEVILRCVPISNHLYFYWYRQILGQKVEFLVSFYNNEISEKSEIFDDQFSVERPDGSNFTLKIRSTKLEDSAMYFCASSEQGGEQFFGPGTRLTVL.

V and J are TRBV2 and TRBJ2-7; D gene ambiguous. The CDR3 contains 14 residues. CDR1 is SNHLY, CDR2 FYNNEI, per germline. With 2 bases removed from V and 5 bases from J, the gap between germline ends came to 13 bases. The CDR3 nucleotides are TGTGCCAGCAGTGAACGACCCCGTGAGGACGAGCAGTACTTC. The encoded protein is CASSERPREDEQYF.

The CDR3 DNA sequence: TGCAGCGTCACCCTGAGACAGTGGACCCAAGAGACCCAGTACTTC. Translation: CSVTLRQWTQETQYF. The chain links TRBV29-1 to TRBJ2-5; TRBD1 is a possible D gene (5 bases). V lost 6 bases to trimming and J lost 1 base, with 18 bases between them. CDR1 is SQVTM and CDR2 is ANQGSEA in the germline V gene. The CDR3 is 15 residues long.

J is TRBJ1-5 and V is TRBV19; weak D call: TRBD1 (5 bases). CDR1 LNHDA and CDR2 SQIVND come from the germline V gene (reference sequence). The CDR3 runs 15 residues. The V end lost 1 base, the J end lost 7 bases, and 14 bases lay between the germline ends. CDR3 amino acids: CASSIVGTRGQPQHF. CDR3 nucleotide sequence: TGTGCCAGTAGTATAGTCGGCACAAGGGGACAGCCCCAGCATTTT. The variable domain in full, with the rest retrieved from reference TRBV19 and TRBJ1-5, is DGGITQSPKYLFRKEGQNVTLSCEQNLNHDAMYWYRQDPGQGLRLIYYSQIVNDFQKGDIAEGYSVSREKKESFPLTVTSAQKNPTAFYLCASSIVGTRGQPQHFGDGTRLSIL.

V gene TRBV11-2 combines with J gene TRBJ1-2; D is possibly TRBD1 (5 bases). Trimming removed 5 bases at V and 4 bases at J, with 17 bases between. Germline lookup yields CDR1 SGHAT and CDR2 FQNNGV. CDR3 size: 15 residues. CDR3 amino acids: CASSPGEDGFYGYTF. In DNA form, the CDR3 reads TGTGCCAGCAGCCCGGGGGAGGACGGATTCTATGGCTACACCTTC.

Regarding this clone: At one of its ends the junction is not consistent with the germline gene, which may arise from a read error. The CDR3: CSSSLAGSTDTQYF. The CDR3 DNA sequence: TGTTCCAGCAGCTTAGCCGGTAGCACAGATACGCAGTATTTT. V gene TRBV7-9 combines with J gene TRBJ2-3; D uncertain. CDR1 and CDR2 (germline): SEHNR, FQNEAQ (reference sequence). The CDR3 is made up of 14 amino acids.

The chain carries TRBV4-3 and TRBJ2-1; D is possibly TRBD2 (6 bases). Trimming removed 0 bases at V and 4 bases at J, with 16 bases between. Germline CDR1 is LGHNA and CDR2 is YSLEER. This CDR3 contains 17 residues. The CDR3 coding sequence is TGCGCCAGCAGCCAAGACCTCCGGGACTCCCCTTACAATGAGCAGTTCTTC. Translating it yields CASSQDLRDSPYNEQFF.

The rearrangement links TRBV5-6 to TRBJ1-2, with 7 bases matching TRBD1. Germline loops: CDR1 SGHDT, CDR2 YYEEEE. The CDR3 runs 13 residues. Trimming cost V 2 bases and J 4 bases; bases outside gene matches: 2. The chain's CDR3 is CASSLQGTYGYTF. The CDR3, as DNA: TGTGCCAGCAGCTTACAGGGGACCTATGGCTACACCTTC. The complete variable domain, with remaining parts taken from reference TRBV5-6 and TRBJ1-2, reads DAGVTQSPTHLIKTRGQQVTLRCSPKSGHDTVSWYQQALGQGPQFIFQYYEEEERQRGNFPDRFSGHQFPNYSSELNVNALLLGDSALYLCASSLQGTYGYTFGSGTRLTVV.

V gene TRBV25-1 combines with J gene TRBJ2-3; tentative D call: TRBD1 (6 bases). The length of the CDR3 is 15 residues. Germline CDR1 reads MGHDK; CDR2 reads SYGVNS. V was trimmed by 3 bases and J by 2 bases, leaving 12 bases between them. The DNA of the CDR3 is TGTGCCAGCAGTGACGCTGGACAGAACACAGATACGCAGTATTTT. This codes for CASSDAGQNTDTQYF.

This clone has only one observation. This CDR3 is CASSYWTSSGNNYGYTF. The DNA of the CDR3 is TGTGCCAGCAGCTACTGGACCTCCTCCGGGAATAACTATGGCTACACCTTC. The chain joins TRBV5-8 to TRBJ1-2, with D unclear. This CDR3 contains 17 residues. V dropped 3 bases and J dropped 1 base, with 19 bases sitting between them. Germline loops: CDR1 SGHTS, CDR2 YDEGEE.

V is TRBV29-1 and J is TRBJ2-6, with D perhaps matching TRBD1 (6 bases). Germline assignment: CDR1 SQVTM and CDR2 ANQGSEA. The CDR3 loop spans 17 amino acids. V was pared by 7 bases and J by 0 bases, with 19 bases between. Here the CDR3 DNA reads TGCAGCGCCCTAAACAGGGACAACCACTCTGGGGCCAACGTCCTGACTTTC. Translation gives CSALNRDNHSGANVLTF. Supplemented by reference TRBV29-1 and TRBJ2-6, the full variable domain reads SAVISQKPSRDICQRGTSLTIQCQVDSQVTMMFWYRQQPGQSLTLIATANQGSEATYESGFVIDKFPISRPNLTFSTLTVSNMSPEDSSIYLCSALNRDNHSGANVLTFGAGSRLTVL.

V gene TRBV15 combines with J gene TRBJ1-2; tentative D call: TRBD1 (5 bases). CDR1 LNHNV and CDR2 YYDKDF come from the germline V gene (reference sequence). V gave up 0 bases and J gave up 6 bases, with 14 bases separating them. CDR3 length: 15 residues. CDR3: CATSREAGSRDGYTF. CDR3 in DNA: TGTGCCACCAGCAGAGAGGCAGGGTCTAGGGATGGCTACACCTTC.

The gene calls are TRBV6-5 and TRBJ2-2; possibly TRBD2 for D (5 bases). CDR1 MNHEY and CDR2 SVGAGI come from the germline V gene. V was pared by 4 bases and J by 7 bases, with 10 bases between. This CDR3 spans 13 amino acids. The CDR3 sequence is CASSSTRGGELFF. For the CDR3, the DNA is TGTGCCAGCAGTTCCACTAGAGGCGGGGAGCTGTTTTTT.

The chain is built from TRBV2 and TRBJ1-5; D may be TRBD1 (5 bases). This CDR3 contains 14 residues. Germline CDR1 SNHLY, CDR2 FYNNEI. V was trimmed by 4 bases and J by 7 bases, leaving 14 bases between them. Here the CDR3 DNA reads TGTGCCAGCAGTGGGGGAGGGGCGCAACAGCCCCAGCATTTT. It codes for CASSGGGAQQPQHF.

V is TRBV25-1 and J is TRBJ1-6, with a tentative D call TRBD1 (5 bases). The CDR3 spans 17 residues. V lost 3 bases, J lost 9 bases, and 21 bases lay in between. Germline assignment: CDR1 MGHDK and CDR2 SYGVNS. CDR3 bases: TGTGCCAGCAGTGATCCCCACGTCGGAGACAGTCTTTCACCCCTCCACTTT. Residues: CASSDPHVGDSLSPLHF. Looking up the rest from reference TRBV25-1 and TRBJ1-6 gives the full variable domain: EADIYQTPRYLVIGTGKKITLECSQTMGHDKMYWYQQDPGMELHLIHYSYGVNSTEKGDLSSESTVSRIRTEHFPLTLESARPSHTSQYLCASSDPHVGDSLSPLHFGNGTRLTVT.

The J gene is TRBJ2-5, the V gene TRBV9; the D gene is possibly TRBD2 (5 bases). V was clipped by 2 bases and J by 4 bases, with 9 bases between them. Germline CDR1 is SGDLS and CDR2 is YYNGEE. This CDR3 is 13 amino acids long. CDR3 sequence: CASSVTSRETQYF. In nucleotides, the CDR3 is TGTGCCAGCAGCGTCACTAGTAGAGAGACCCAGTACTTC.

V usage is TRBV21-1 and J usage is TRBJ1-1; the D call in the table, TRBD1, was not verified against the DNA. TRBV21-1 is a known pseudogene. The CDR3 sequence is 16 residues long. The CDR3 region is CASSLGQGRRNTEAFF. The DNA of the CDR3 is TGTGCCAGCAGCTTGGGACAGGGGAGGCGGAACACTGAAGCTTTCTTT.

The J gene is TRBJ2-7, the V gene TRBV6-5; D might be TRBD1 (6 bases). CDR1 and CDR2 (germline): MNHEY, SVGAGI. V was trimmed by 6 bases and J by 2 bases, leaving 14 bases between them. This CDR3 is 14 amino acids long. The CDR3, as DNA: TGTGCCAGCAGAATGATGGGGGCCACCTACGAGCAGTACTTC. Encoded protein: CASRMMGATYEQYF.

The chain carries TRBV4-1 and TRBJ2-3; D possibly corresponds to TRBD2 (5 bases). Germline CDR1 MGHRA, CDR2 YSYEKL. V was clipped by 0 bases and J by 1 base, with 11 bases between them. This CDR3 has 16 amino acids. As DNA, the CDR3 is TGCGCCAGCAGCCAAGATCGAGGGATCGGCACAGATACGCAGTATTTT. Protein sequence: CASSQDRGIGTDTQYF.

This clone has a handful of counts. CDR3 protein: CASSFSLGGTYEQYF. Here the CDR3 DNA reads TGTGCCAGCAGTTTCTCCCTAGGGGGAACCTACGAGCAGTACTTC. The V call is TRBV28, the J call TRBJ2-7; maybe TRBD1 (6 bases). CDR3 size: 15 residues. Germline assignment: CDR1 MDHEN and CDR2 SYDVKM. Trimming pared 3 bases from V and 2 bases from J, leaving 14 bases between.

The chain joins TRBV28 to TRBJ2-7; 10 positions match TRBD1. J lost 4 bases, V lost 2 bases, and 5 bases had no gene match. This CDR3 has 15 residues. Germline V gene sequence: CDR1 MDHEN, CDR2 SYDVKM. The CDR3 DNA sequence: TGTGCCAGCAGTTTAAGGGGACAGGGGTTTTACGAGCAGTACTTC. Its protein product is CASSLRGQGFYEQYF.

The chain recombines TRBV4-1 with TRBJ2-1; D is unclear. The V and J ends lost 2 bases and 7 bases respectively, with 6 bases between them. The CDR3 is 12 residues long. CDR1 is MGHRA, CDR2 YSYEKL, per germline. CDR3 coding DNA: TGCGCCAGCAGCCAAATTTCTAATGAGCAGTTCTTC. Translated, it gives CASSQISNEQFF.

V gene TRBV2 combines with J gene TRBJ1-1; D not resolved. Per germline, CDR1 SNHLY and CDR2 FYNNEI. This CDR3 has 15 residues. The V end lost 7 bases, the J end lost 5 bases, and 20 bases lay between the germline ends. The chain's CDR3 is CASTDPSWRGTEAFF. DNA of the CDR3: TGTGCCAGCACTGACCCAAGTTGGCGAGGGACTGAAGCTTTCTTT.